Following are 10 T cell receptor beta chains from one sample sequenced in a study of cytomegalovirus exposure and HLA in healthy donors. PCR used 60 Vbeta primers and 13 Jbeta primers. Some clones are missing from TCRdb's copy, which holds only in-frame ones; the method was immunoSEQ multiplex PCR. The sample yields over 80,000 clones, 73% seen once. Sequencing input: PBMCs. The receptor set was obtained from a man in his forties or fifties in good health and CMV-seronegative.

This chain links TRBV9 with TRBJ2-3; 10 bases fit TRBD2. Germline V gene data show CDR1 as SGDLS and CDR2 as YYNGEE. CDR3 length: 15 amino acids. The V segment lost 7 bases and the J segment 0 bases; nucleotides outside the gene matches: 5. For the CDR3, the DNA is TGTGCCAGCCAGCGGGGGGGCCGGAGCACAGATACGCAGTATTTT. This codes for CASQRGGRSTDTQYF.

This chain connects TRBV29-1 to TRBJ2-7; a possible D gene is TRBD1 (6 bases). The CDR3 is 13 amino acids. Germline-derived CDR1 and CDR2 are SQVTM and ANQGSEA. V was shortened by 4 bases and J by 5 bases, with 15 bases between the two germline ends. The CDR3 sequence is CSVGFRGSNEQYF. CDR3 in DNA: TGCAGCGTTGGGTTCAGGGGTTCCAACGAGCAGTACTTC.

The chain carries TRBV2 and TRBJ1-6, with a tentative D call TRBD1 (5 bases). Trimming took 3 bases from V and 8 from J, leaving 11 bases between them. The CDR3 contains 14 residues. CDR1 is SNHLY and CDR2 is FYNNEI in the germline V gene. CDR3 sequence: CASSEGREHSPLHF. The DNA for the CDR3 is TGTGCCAGCAGTGAGGGGCGGGAACATTCACCCCTCCACTTT.

The chain is built from TRBV7-9 and TRBJ2-7; TRBD1 aligns across 7 bases. CDR1 is SEHNR, CDR2 FQNEAQ, per germline (reference sequence). This CDR3 is built from 16 residues. The junction had 13 bases not matched to a gene; V was cut back by 4 bases and J by 4 bases. CDR3: CASSSPTGKGFYEQYF. The CDR3 DNA follows: TGTGCCAGCAGCTCTCCGACAGGGAAAGGATTTTACGAGCAGTACTTC.

This clone was recorded a few times. The CDR3 bases are TGCAGCGTTGCAGGGCCTCACTCCTACGAGCAGTACTTC. Residues: CSVAGPHSYEQYF. This chain joins TRBV29-1 and TRBJ2-7; perhaps TRBD1 as D (5 bases). Trimming shortened V by 4 bases and J by 0 bases, and 10 bases separated the two germline ends. There are 13 residues in the CDR3. Germline CDR1 SQVTM, CDR2 ANQGSEA.

The gene calls are TRBV7-9 and TRBJ1-1; possible D gene TRBD1, 5 bases. The CDR3 sequence is 13 residues long. Germline V lookup: CDR1 SEHNR, CDR2 FQNEAQ (reference sequence). The ends were cut back, 1 base at V and 6 bases at J, with 9 bases in the middle. Here the CDR3 DNA reads TGTGCCAGCAGCTTAGGCAGGGCGGCTGAAGCTTTCTTT. Its translation: CASSLGRAAEAFF.

The J gene is TRBJ1-4, the V gene TRBV5-1; 7 bases agree with TRBD1. Unmatched junction bases numbered 4, after V lost 1 base and J lost 7 bases. The CDR3 is made up of 14 amino acids. Germline V gene lookup returns CDR1 SGHRS and CDR2 YFSETQ. In DNA, the CDR3 is TGCGCCAGCAGCTTGAGACAGGGCGGTGAAAAACTGTTTTTT. As protein: CASSLRQGGEKLFF.

The chain is built from TRBV5-1 and TRBJ1-5, with 8 bases lining up with TRBD1. The J segment lost 2 bases and the V segment lost 4 bases, leaving 5 bases of the junction unmatched. The CDR3 sequence is 15 residues long. Germline V gene sequence: CDR1 SGHRS, CDR2 YFSETQ. The DNA of the CDR3 is TGCGCCAGCAGCCCCTGGACAGGGCGCAATCAGCCCCAGCATTTT. Protein sequence: CASSPWTGRNQPQHF.

The J gene is TRBJ1-4, the V gene TRBV28; maybe TRBD1 (6 bases). The CDR3 consists of 12 residues. Per the germline V gene, CDR1 is MDHEN and CDR2 is SYDVKM. The V end was cut by 8 bases, the J end by 8 bases, with 12 bases between. The CDR3 spells CASHGQWEKLFF. CDR3 nucleotide sequence: TGTGCCAGCCACGGACAGTGGGAAAAACTGTTTTTT.

The V and J genes are TRBV28 and TRBJ2-6; 9 bases are shared with TRBD1. J gave up 3 bases and V 3 bases, and 6 bases lay outside the gene matches. Germline CDR1 is MDHEN and CDR2 is SYDVKM. This CDR3 is built from 17 residues. CDR3 nucleotides: TGTGCCAGCAGTTTCGGGACAGGGAGTTTTGGGGCCAACGTCCTGACTTTC. It yields the protein CASSFGTGSFGANVLTF.